Below, 24 T cell receptor beta chains from the same sample are listed, as sequenced in a study of blood T cell repertoires in COVID-19. Assay used: immunoSEQ multiplex PCR; TCRdb lists only in-frame clones, some missing. The sample contains around 72,000 clones, about nine tenths of which appear only once. Sequencing was performed on peripheral blood. Receptors originate from a human donor with active COVID-19. The donor label of this sample is uncertain.

The V and J genes are TRBV11-2 and TRBJ2-7; the match to TRBD2 covers 10 bases. Germline V gene lookup returns CDR1 SGHAT and CDR2 FQNNGV. J gave up 0 bases and V 5 bases, and 7 bases lay outside the gene matches. This CDR3 comprises 16 residues. CDR3 protein: CASSPVAGGLSYEQYF. Here the CDR3 DNA reads TGTGCCAGCAGCCCTGTAGCGGGAGGACTCTCCTACGAGCAGTACTTC.

The chain is built from TRBV15 and TRBJ2-2, with 9 bases that match TRBD2. The trim removed 0 bases at V and 2 bases at J, leaving 10 bases unmatched. CDR1 is LNHNV, CDR2 YYDKDF, per germline (reference sequence). This CDR3 region has 19 residues. The CDR3 here is CATSRDGSSGRDNTGELFF. The CDR3 nucleotides are TGTGCCACCAGCAGAGATGGGAGTAGCGGGAGAGACAACACCGGGGAGCTGTTTTTT.

J is TRBJ2-1 and V is TRBV10-3; D unresolved. In germline, CDR1 is ENHRY, CDR2 SYGVKD. The V end lost 4 bases, the J end lost 4 bases, and 11 bases lay between the germline ends. The CDR3 consists of 14 residues. The DNA of the CDR3 is TGTGCCATCAGTGTTGAGGAACAATACAATGAGCAGTTCTTC. This encodes CAISVEEQYNEQFF.

This rearrangement joins TRBV6-6 to TRBJ2-4, with TRBD2 matching over 10 bases. The CDR3 has 13 residues. Germline values: CDR1 MNHNY, CDR2 SVGAGI (reference sequence). V was pared by 6 bases and J by 5 bases, with 1 base of the junction left unmatched. The CDR3 is CASRGTSENIQYF. In DNA form, the CDR3 reads TGTGCCAGCAGAGGGACTAGCGAAAACATTCAGTACTTC.

The chain is built from TRBV5-1 and TRBJ2-5; D may be TRBD2 (6 bases). The CDR3 consists of 14 residues. Deletions cut 2 bases from V and 5 bases from J, with 13 bases between. CDR1 is SGHRS, CDR2 YFSETQ, per germline. The CDR3 sequence: CASSFSGRGETQYF. The CDR3 DNA sequence: TGCGCCAGCAGCTTTAGCGGTCGGGGGGAGACCCAGTACTTC.

This clone was seen just once. The chain recombines TRBV28 with TRBJ1-5; 9 bases align to TRBD1. V lost 7 bases and J lost 6; bases outside the gene matches: 7. In germline, CDR1 is MDHEN, CDR2 SYDVKM. The CDR3 length is 14 residues. CDR3 sequence reads: CASTVGTGFQPQHF. CDR3 sequence (DNA): TGTGCCAGCACCGTCGGGACAGGGTTTCAGCCCCAGCATTTT.

The chain uses TRBV4-2 and TRBJ2-1; TRBD2 agrees at 9 bases. Trimming cost V 0 bases and J 8 bases; bases outside gene matches: 11. CDR3 length: 17 amino acids. Germline values: CDR1 LGHNA, CDR2 YNFKEQ. CDR3 amino acids: CASSQDRGLAGRDEQFF. In nucleotides, the CDR3 is TGTGCCAGCAGCCAAGATAGGGGGCTAGCGGGACGGGATGAGCAGTTCTTC.

V and J are TRBV27 and TRBJ1-1; no clear D gene. Germline CDR1 MNHEY, CDR2 SMNVEV (reference sequence). The CDR3 length is 14 residues. The V end was cut by 8 bases, the J end by 0 bases, with 13 bases between. In DNA form, the CDR3 reads TGTGCCAGCCGTGACGGGGTCATGAACACTGAAGCTTTCTTT. It translates to CASRDGVMNTEAFF.

In this sample, this clone turned up a few times. The chain carries TRBV7-9 and TRBJ1-5, with 9 nucleotides matching TRBD1. The germline gives CDR1 SEHNR, CDR2 FQNEAQ (reference sequence). V gave up 4 bases and J gave up 6 bases; unmatched junction bases: 7. The CDR3 covers 15 residues. This CDR3 is CASSWDREKGQPQHF. CDR3 coding DNA: TGTGCCAGCAGCTGGGACAGGGAAAAGGGTCAGCCCCAGCATTTT.

The rearrangement joins TRBV5-5 to TRBJ2-7, with TRBD1 matching 10 bases. The CDR3 has 15 amino acids. Losses at the gene ends were 0 bases for V and 3 bases for J; bases not matched to a gene: 3. The V gene's germline CDR1 is SGHKS and CDR2 YYEKEE (reference sequence). The CDR3 is CASSLVGTGDYEQYF. CDR3 sequence (DNA): TGTGCCAGCAGCTTGGTAGGGACAGGGGACTACGAGCAGTACTTC. The full variable domain, completed using reference TRBV5-5 and TRBJ2-7, is DAGVTQSPTHLIKTRGQQVTLRCSPISGHKSVSWYQQVLGQGPQFIFQYYEKEERGRGNFPDRFSARQFPNYSSELNVNALLLGDSALYLCASSLVGTGDYEQYFGPGTRLTVT.

The CDR3: CASRAGGINEQYF. The CDR3 DNA is TGTGCCAGCAGGGCGGGAGGAATCAACGAGCAGTACTTC. The V gene is TRBV6-5, the J gene TRBJ2-7, with 8 bases that match TRBD2. CDR3 length equals 13 residues. CDR1 and CDR2 (germline): MNHEY, SVGAGI. The V gene end was trimmed by 6 bases and the J gene end by 5 bases; junction bases not matched to a gene: 6.

The CDR3 bases are TGCGCCAGCAGCCGAGGGGACAGTAATGAAAAACTGTTTTTT. It codes for CASSRGDSNEKLFF. J is TRBJ1-4 and V is TRBV5-1; 7 nucleotides align to TRBD1. Trimming at V came to 4 bases and at J to 4 bases, leaving 4 bases not matched to a gene. Per germline, CDR1 SGHRS and CDR2 YFSETQ. The CDR3 consists of 14 residues.

The rearrangement uses TRBV6-2 or TRBV6-3 and TRBJ1-5; D is unresolved. Germline V CDR1 and CDR2: MNHEY, SVGEGT. Trimming cost V 5 bases and J 1 base, with 12 bases left between them. This CDR3 comprises 15 residues. The CDR3 nucleotides are TGTGCCAGCAGTCCCCGGGTCCCCAGCAATCAGCCCCAGCATTTT. Translated, it gives CASSPRVPSNQPQHF.

The chain couples TRBV3-1 (or the pseudogene TRBV3-2) to TRBJ2-3; D not resolved. CDR3 size: 15 residues. The germline V and J ends were trimmed by 1 base and 3 bases, with 11 bases remaining between them. CDR1 is LGHDT and CDR2 is YNNKEL in the germline V gene (reference sequence). Here the CDR3 DNA reads TGTGCCAGCAGCCAAGTTAACGCGGAGACAGATACGCAGTATTTT. Translation gives CASSQVNAETDTQYF.

The CDR3 DNA sequence: TGTGCCACCAGCACAGGGTACTACGAGCAGTACTTC. Its translation is CATSTGYYEQYF. V usage is TRBV15 and J usage is TRBJ2-7, with D tentatively TRBD1 (5 bases). Germline V gene sequence: CDR1 LNHNV, CDR2 YYDKDF (reference sequence). V lost 4 bases to trimming and J lost 3 bases, with 7 bases between them. This CDR3 is 12 amino acids long.

The CDR3 DNA reads TGCAGCGTCGCACAGGGGTACCAAGAGACCCAGTACTTC. Encoded protein: CSVAQGYQETQYF. This sequence joins TRBV29-1 and TRBJ2-5, with 7 positions matching TRBD1. The V and J ends lost 6 bases and 0 bases, in that order; junction bases with no gene match: 4. CDR1 is SQVTM and CDR2 is ANQGSEA in the germline V gene. The CDR3 is made up of 13 amino acids.

The chain joins TRBV3-1 (or the pseudogene TRBV3-2) to TRBJ2-3, with 10 positions matching TRBD1. The CDR3 loop spans 13 amino acids. J was trimmed by 10 bases and V by 2 bases; bases with no gene match: 3. Germline V gene data show CDR1 as LGHDT and CDR2 as YNNKEL (reference sequence). The CDR3 bases are TGTGCCAGCAGCCAACAGGGACAGGGGCCGCAGTATTTT. Protein product: CASSQQGQGPQYF.

This clone was detected only once. The rearrangement links TRBV27 to TRBJ2-3; TRBD1 is a possible D gene (5 bases). Trimming cost V 3 bases and J 1 base, with 17 bases left between them. CDR1 and CDR2 from the germline V gene are MNHEY and SMNVEV (reference sequence). The CDR3 loop spans 17 amino acids. Here the CDR3 reads CASSFPPGQGGTDTQYF. The CDR3 nucleotides are TGTGCCAGCAGTTTCCCCCCCGGTCAGGGCGGCACAGATACGCAGTATTTT.

The genes are TRBV3-1 (or the pseudogene TRBV3-2) and TRBJ2-1; D uncertain. Germline CDR1 and CDR2: LGHDT and YNNKEL (reference sequence). The CDR3 consists of 12 residues. The V end lost 1 base, the J end lost 5 bases, and 3 bases lay between the germline ends. CDR3 sequence: CASSQVDNEQFF. The CDR3 DNA follows: TGTGCCAGCAGCCAAGTAGACAATGAGCAGTTCTTC.

The rearrangement links TRBV5-1 to TRBJ1-1; D may be TRBD1 (6 bases). Germline assignment: CDR1 SGHRS and CDR2 YFSETQ. V lost 4 bases and J 4 bases, leaving 14 bases between the germline ends. This CDR3 has 14 amino acids. DNA of the CDR3: TGCGCCAGCAGCGTACAGGGTGGAGGCACTGAAGCTTTCTTT. As protein: CASSVQGGGTEAFF.

The V call is TRBV29-1, the J call TRBJ2-7; 9 bases are shared with TRBD1. The CDR3 has 14 residues. Trimming at V came to 4 bases and at J to 2 bases, leaving 6 bases not matched to a gene. The germline V gene has CDR1 SQVTM and CDR2 ANQGSEA. Here the CDR3 reads CSVVDGTGPYEQYF. The CDR3 DNA reads TGCAGCGTTGTGGACGGGACAGGGCCCTACGAGCAGTACTTC.

The chain couples TRBV10-2 to TRBJ2-5; TRBD2 aligns across 13 bases. After removal of 0 bases from V and 2 bases from J, the junction contained 9 bases not matched to a gene. Germline-derived CDR1 and CDR2 are WSHSY and SAAADI. This CDR3 comprises 19 residues. The CDR3 protein is CASSESRGLAGTVQETQYF. The DNA for the CDR3 is TGCGCCAGCAGTGAGTCCCGGGGACTAGCGGGAACCGTACAAGAGACCCAGTACTTC.

In its sample, this clone was seen once. V and J are TRBV6-1 and TRBJ1-2; D is uncertain. CDR3 length: 12 residues. The V gene lost 3 bases and the J gene lost 4 bases, with 6 bases spanning the gap. Germline V gives CDR1 MNHNS, CDR2 SASEGT. The CDR3 DNA follows: TGTGCCAGCAGTGACAGGTTCTATGGCTACACCTTC. It encodes CASSDRFYGYTF.

J is TRBJ1-5 and V is TRBV2, with D possibly being TRBD1 (5 bases). The CDR3 runs 13 residues. CDR1 SNHLY and CDR2 FYNNEI come from the germline V gene. V lost 5 bases and J 3 bases, leaving 8 bases between the germline ends. The CDR3 DNA reads TGTGCCAGCAGTTCAGGGTACAATCAGCCCCAGCATTTT. This sequence encodes CASSSGYNQPQHF.